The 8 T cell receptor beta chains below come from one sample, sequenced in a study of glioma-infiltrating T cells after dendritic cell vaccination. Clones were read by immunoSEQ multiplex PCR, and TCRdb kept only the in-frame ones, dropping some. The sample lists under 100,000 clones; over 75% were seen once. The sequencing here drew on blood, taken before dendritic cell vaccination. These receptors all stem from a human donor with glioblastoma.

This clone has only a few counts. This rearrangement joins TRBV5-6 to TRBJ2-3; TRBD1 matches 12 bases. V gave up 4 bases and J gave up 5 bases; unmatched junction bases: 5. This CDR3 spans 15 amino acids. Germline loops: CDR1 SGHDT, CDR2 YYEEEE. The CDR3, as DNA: TGTGCCAGCAGCACCGGGACAGGGGGCAGAGATACGCAGTATTTT. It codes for CASSTGTGGRDTQYF.

Written as DNA, the CDR3 is TGCAGCGTTCGCTTACTTGGAAACACCATATATTTT. Its protein is CSVRLLGNTIYF. This chain uses TRBV29-1 with TRBJ1-3; D gene uncertain. V dropped 5 bases and J dropped 3 bases, with 8 bases sitting between them. CDR1 is SQVTM, CDR2 ANQGSEA, per germline. The CDR3 is 12 amino acids.

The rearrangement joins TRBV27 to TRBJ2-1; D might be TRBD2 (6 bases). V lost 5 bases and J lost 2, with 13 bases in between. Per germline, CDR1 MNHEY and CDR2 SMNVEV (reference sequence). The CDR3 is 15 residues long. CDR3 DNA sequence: TGTGCCAGCAGTCACCGGGACTCCACCTACAATGAGCAGTTCTTC. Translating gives CASSHRDSTYNEQFF.

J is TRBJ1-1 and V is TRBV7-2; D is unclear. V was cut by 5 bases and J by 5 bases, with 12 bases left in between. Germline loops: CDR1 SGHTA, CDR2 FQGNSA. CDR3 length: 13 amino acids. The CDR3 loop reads CASSQGYRTEAFF. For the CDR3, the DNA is TGTGCCAGCAGCCAAGGCTACAGAACTGAAGCTTTCTTT.

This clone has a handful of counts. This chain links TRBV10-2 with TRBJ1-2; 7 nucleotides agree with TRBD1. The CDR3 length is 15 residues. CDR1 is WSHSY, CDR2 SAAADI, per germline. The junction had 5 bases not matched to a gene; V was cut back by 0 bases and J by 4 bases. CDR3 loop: CASSESDRVAYGYTF. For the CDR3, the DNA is TGCGCCAGCAGTGAGTCCGACAGGGTAGCCTATGGCTACACCTTC.

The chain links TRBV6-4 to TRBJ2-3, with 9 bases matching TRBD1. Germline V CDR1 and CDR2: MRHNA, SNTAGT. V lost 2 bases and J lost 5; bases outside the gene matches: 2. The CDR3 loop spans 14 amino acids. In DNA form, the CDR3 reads TGTGCCAGCAGTGACACGGACAGGGGAGATACGCAGTATTTT. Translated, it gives CASSDTDRGDTQYF.

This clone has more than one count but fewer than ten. CDR3 sequence: CASTVAGRTDTQYF. CDR3 coding DNA: TGCGCCAGCACGGTGGCGGGAAGGACAGATACGCAGTATTTT. This rearrangement joins TRBV10-2 to TRBJ2-3, with D maybe TRBD2 (6 bases). The CDR3 is made up of 14 amino acids. Looked up from germline, CDR1 is WSHSY and CDR2 is SAAADI. V was trimmed by 7 bases and J by 3 bases, leaving 14 bases between them.

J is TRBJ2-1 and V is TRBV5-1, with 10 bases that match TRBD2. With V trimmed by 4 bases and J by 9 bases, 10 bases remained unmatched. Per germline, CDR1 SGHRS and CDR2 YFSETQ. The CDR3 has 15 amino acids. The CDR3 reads CASSRTSGTFVEQFF. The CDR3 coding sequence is TGCGCCAGCAGCCGTACTAGCGGGACCTTTGTTGAGCAGTTCTTC.